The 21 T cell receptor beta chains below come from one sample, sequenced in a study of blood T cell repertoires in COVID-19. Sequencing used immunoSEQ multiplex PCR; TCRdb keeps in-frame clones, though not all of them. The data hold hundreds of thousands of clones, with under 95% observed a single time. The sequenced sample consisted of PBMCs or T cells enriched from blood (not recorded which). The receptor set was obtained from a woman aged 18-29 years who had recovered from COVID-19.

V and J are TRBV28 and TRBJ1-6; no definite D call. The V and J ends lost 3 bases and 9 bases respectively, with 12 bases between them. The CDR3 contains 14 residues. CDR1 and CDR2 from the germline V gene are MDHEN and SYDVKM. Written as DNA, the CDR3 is TGTGCCAGCAGTTTCATAGATGCTGGTTCACCCCTCCACTTT. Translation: CASSFIDAGSPLHF.

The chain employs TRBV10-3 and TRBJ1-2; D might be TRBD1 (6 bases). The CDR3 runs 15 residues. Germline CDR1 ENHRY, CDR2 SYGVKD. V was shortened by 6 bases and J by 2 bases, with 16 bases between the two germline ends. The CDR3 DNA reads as TGTGCCATCAGCGGAAATTGGGGGCAGAACTATGGCTACACCTTC. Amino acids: CAISGNWGQNYGYTF.

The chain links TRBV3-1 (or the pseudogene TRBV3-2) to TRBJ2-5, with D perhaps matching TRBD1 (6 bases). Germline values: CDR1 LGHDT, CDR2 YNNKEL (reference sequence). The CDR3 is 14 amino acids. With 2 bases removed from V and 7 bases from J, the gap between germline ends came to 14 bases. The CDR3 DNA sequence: TGTGCCAGCAGCCAATGGCCCACCAGGGGGACCCAGTACTTC. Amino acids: CASSQWPTRGTQYF.

The CDR3 region is CASSKGLAASTDTQYF. CDR3 bases: TGCGCCAGCAGCAAGGGACTAGCGGCTAGCACAGATACGCAGTATTTT. The chain carries TRBV5-1 and TRBJ2-3; 11 bases are a match to TRBD2. The V and J ends lost 4 bases and 0 bases, in that order; junction bases with no gene match: 4. Germline V gene data show CDR1 as SGHRS and CDR2 as YFSETQ. The CDR3 has 16 amino acids.

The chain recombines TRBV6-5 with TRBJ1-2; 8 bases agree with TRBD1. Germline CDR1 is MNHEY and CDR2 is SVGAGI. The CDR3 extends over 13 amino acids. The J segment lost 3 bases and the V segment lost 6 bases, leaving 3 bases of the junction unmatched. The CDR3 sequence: CASRKTGDYGYTF. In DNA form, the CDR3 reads TGTGCCAGCAGAAAGACAGGGGACTATGGCTACACCTTC.

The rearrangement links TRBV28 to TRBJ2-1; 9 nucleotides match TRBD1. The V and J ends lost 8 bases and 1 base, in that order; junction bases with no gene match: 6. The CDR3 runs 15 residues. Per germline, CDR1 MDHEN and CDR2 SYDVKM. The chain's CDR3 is CASDRGFGSYNEQFF. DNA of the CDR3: TGTGCCAGCGACAGGGGGTTCGGTTCCTACAATGAGCAGTTCTTC.

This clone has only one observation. The CDR3 DNA sequence: TGCGCCAGCAGTGAGGTGCTAGTCTCCTACAATGAGCAGTTCTTC. This sequence encodes CASSEVLVSYNEQFF. The gene calls are TRBV10-2 and TRBJ2-1, with unresolved D. Trimming cost V 2 bases and J 0 bases, with 8 bases left between them. Germline V gene lookup returns CDR1 WSHSY and CDR2 SAAADI. CDR3 length: 15 amino acids.

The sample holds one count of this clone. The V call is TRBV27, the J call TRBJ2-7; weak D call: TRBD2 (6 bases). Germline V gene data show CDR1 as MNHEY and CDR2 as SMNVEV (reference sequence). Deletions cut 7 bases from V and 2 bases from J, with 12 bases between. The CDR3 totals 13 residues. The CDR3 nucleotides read TGTGCCAGCATGCGGGACGGAGCCTACGAGCAGTACTTC. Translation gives CASMRDGAYEQYF.

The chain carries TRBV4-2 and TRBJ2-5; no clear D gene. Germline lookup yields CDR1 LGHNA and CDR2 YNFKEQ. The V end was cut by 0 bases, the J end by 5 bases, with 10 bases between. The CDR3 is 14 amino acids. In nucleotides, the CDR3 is TGTGCCAGCAGCCAAGATGAGGCGACGGAGACCCAGTACTTC. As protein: CASSQDEATETQYF.

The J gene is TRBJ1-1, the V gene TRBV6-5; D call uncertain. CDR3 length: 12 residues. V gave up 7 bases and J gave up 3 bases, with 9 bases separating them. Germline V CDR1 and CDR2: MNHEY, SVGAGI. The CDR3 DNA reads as TGTGCCAGCATTAGAGGATACACTGAAGCTTTCTTT. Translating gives CASIRGYTEAFF.

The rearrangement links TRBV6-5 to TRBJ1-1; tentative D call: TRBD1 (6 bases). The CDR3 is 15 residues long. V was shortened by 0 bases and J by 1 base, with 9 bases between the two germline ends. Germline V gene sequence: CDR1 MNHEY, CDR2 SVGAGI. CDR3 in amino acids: CASSYSRRGNTEAFF. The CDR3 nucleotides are TGTGCCAGCAGTTACTCGCGCAGGGGGAACACTGAAGCTTTCTTT.

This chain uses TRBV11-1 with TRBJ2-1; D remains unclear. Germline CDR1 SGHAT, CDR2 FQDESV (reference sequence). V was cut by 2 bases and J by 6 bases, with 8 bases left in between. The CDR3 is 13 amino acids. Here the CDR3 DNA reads TGTGCCAGCAGCTTAATCTTACTCAATGAGCAGTTCTTC. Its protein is CASSLILLNEQFF.

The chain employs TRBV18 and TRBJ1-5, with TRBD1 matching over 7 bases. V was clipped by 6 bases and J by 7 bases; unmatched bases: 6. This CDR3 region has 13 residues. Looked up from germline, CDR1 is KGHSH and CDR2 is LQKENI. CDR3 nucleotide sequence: TGTGCCAGCTCGAAAGACAGGGACCAGCCCCAGCATTTT. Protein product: CASSKDRDQPQHF.

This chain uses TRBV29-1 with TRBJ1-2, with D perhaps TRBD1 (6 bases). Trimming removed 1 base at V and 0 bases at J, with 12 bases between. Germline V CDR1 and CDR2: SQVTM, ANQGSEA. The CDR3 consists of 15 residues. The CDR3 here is CSVEGQATTNYGYTF. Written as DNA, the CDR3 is TGCAGCGTTGAAGGACAGGCTACTACTAACTATGGCTACACCTTC.

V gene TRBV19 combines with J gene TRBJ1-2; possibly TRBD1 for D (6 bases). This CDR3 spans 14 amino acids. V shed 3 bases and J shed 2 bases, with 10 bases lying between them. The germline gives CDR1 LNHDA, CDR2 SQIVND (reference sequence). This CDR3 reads CASSMLGTNYGYTF. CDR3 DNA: TGTGCCAGTAGTATGCTAGGGACAAACTATGGCTACACCTTC.

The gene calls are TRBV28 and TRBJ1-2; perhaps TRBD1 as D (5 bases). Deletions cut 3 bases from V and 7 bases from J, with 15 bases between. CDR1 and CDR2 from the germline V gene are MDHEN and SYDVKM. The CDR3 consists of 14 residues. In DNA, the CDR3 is TGTGCCAGCAGTTTTGGGGGGTTGGCGAGTGGCTACACCTTC. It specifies CASSFGGLASGYTF.

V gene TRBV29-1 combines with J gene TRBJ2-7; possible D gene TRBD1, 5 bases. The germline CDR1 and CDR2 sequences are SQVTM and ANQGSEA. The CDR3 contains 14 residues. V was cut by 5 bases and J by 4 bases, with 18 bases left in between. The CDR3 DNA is TGCAGCGTTTTCGACAGCGACGAATTTTACGAGCAGTACTTC. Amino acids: CSVFDSDEFYEQYF.

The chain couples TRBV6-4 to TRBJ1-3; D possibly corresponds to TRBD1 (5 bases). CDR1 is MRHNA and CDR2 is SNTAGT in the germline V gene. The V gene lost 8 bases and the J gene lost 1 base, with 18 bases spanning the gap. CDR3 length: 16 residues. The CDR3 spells CASGDCQYRSGNTIYF. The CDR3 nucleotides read TGTGCCAGCGGGGACTGTCAATACCGGTCTGGAAACACCATATATTTT.

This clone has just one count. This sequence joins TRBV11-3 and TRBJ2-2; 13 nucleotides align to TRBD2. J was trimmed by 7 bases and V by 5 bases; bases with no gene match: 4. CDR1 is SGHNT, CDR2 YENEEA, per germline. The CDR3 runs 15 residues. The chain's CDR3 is CASSTSGGANGELFF. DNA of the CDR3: TGTGCCAGCAGCACTAGCGGGGGGGCAAACGGGGAGCTGTTTTTT.

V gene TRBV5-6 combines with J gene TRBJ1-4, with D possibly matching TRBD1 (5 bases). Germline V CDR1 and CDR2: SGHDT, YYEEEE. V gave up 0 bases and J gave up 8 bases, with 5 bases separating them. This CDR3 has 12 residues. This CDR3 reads CASSLGQEKLFF. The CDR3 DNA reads TGTGCCAGCAGCTTGGGACAGGAAAAACTGTTTTTT.

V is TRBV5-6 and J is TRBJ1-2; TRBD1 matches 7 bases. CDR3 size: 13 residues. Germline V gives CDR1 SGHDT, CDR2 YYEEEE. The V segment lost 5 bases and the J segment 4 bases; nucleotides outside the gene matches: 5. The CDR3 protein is CASRSRDSYGYTF. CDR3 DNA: TGTGCCAGCAGGTCCCGGGACAGCTATGGCTACACCTTC.